These T cell receptor beta chains were read from a single sample in a study of CD8+CD57+ T cells in acquired aplastic anemia. TCRdb re-called the reads with MiXCR, one entry per CDR3 protein. The profile shows some 200,000 distinct CDR3 sequences, 30% to 35% of them singletons. The sample comprised sorted CD4+, CD8+, or CD8+CD57+ T cells (not recorded which) from PBMCs. These receptors originate from a human donor in good health, serving as a control. The CDR3 runs from the conserved cysteine through the conserved F or W. The order of the fields is J gene, CDR3 length, D gene, V gene, clone size, CDR3 DNA, CDR3 protein. A D gene is named only where the DNA matches it firmly. Not all rows give a size; the values are once, few, many and, for expanded clones, a class.

TRBJ1-4 15 TRBD1 TRBV4-1 few TGCGCCAGCAGCCAACTTCGGGACAGGGACGAAAAACTGTTTTTT CASSQLRDRDEKLFF
TRBJ2-3 14 TRBD1 TRBV2 many TGTGCCAGCAGTGACGGGACAGGGGGGGATACGCAGTATTTT CASSDGTGGDTQYF
TRBJ1-2 16 TRBD1 TRBV11-1 NA TGTGCCAGCAGCTTGGGACAGGGACCGCCCGAGGGGGGCTACACCTTC CASSLGQGPPEGGYTF
TRBJ1-1 13 NA TRBV6-1 few TGTGCCAGCAGTGAAGCTCCGGGGATCTGGGCTTTCTTT CASSEAPGIWAFF
TRBJ2-7 14 NA TRBV2 many TGTGCCAGCAGTAGGAGGACAGAGTCCCACGAGCAGTACTTC CASSRRTESHEQYF
TRBJ2-7 13 TRBD2 TRBV20-1 many TGCAGTGCTAGGGGGACTAGGAGTTACGAGCAGTACTTC CSARGTRSYEQYF
TRBJ1-1 12 TRBD1 TRBV30 NA TGTGCCTGGGGGGACAGGGTTACTGAAGCTTTCTTT CAWGDRVTEAFF
TRBJ1-1 13 TRBD1 TRBV29-1 NA TGCAGCGTACGACAGGGTATGAACACTGAAGCTTTCTTT CSVRQGMNTEAFF
TRBJ2-4 17 TRBD1 TRBV19 few TGTGCCAGTAGTATGGAACACAGGGGGCTAGCCAAAAACATTCAGTACTTC CASSMEHRGLAKNIQYF
TRBJ2-7 15 NA TRBV7-9 many TGTGCCAGCACCCGGGGGGCAACGAGCTCCTACGAGCAGTACTTC CASTRGATSSYEQYF
TRBJ1-2 15 NA TRBV5-8 NA TGTGCCAGCAGCTTAACCGGGACGCTGGCATATGGCTACACCTTC CASSLTGTLAYGYTF
TRBJ2-1 13 NA TRBV9 once TGTGCCAGCTCCCCGGTACTAGGCAATGAGCAGTTCTTC CASSPVLGNEQFF
TRBJ2-5 14 TRBD1 TRBV7-2 many TGTGCCAGCAGGACCGGGACAGGGGAAGAGACCCAGTACTTC CASRTGTGEETQYF
TRBJ2-7 13 TRBD1 TRBV7-8 many TGTGCCAGCAGCTTAGCTGGACAGGGCGCGCAGTACTTC CASSLAGQGAQYF
TRBJ2-1 15 NA TRBV2 many TGTGCCAGCAGTGTAGGGGGGGCCGACTACAATGAGCAGTTCTTC CASSVGGADYNEQFF
TRBJ1-4 11 NA TRBV2 NA TGTGCCAGCAGCGGGGGAGAAAAACTGTTTTTT CASSGGEKLFF
TRBJ2-3 15 NA TRBV5-5 many TGTGCCAGCAGCTTGGGACGTGGGGGCTTCGATACGCAGTATTTT CASSLGRGGFDTQYF
TRBJ1-3 16 NA TRBV15 NA TGTGCCACCAGCAGAGTGACGGGGAGAGGTGGAAACACCATATATTTT CATSRVTGRGGNTIYF
TRBJ2-2 16 TRBD2 TRBV2 NA TGTGCCAGCAGTGCCCTAGCGGGGGGACGGTCCGGGGAGCTGTTTTTT CASSALAGGRSGELFF
TRBJ1-4 14 NA TRBV25-1 NA TGTGCCAGCACCCCAGGGTGGAGCGGGGAAAAACTGTTTTTT CASTPGWSGEKLFF
TRBJ1-2 12 NA TRBV2 NA TGTGCCAGCAGGGAACTCAGGGATGGCTACACCTTC CASRELRDGYTF
TRBJ2-7 16 TRBD1 TRBV29-1 many TGCAGCGTTGTTGGTTTCGACAGGGGCGAAACCTACGAGCAGTACTTC CSVVGFDRGETYEQYF
TRBJ1-6 14 NA TRBV18 NA TGTGCCAGCTCACCAAGCAAATATAATTCACCCCTCCACTTT CASSPSKYNSPLHF
TRBJ2-3 15 TRBD1 TRBV6-5 many TGTGCCAGCACTTCGGGACAGGGGAGCACAGATACGCAGTATTTT CASTSGQGSTDTQYF
TRBJ2-2 13 NA TRBV5-1 NA TGCGCCAGCAGCGAAGCGAACACCGGGGAGCTGTTTTTT CASSEANTGELFF
TRBJ2-5 14 TRBD1 TRBV6-5 many TGTGCCAGCAGTCCCTCGACAGGGGGTCAGACCCAGTACTTC CASSPSTGGQTQYF
TRBJ1-4 15 NA TRBV20-1 many TGCAGTGCTAGAGAACGGCAAGCAACTAATGAAAAACTGTTTTTT CSARERQATNEKLFF
TRBJ2-7 17 NA TRBV7-9 many TGTGCCAGCAGCAGCCAGAAAACCGCTTCCCCTCGGGACGAGCAGTACTTC CASSSQKTASPRDEQYF
TRBJ1-2 14 TRBD1 TRBV20-1 many TGCAGTGCTAGAAAAGGACAGGGTAACTATGGCTACACCTTC CSARKGQGNYGYTF
TRBJ2-3 14 NA TRBV7-3 many TGTGCCAGCAGCCCCTACGGGAGCACAGATACGCAGTATTTT CASSPYGSTDTQYF
TRBJ2-1 15 TRBD2 TRBV5-1 many TGCGCCAGCAGCTTGGTTAGCGGGGGGGCAGATGAGCAGTTCTTC CASSLVSGGADEQFF
TRBJ1-6 14 NA TRBV12-3/TRBV12-4 many TGTGCCAGCAGTTTCGCAGGAGGGGTTTCACCCCTCCACTTT CASSFAGGVSPLHF